One sample yielded the 28 T cell receptor beta chains listed below, sequenced in a study of prognosis after radiotherapy for stage I lung cancer (dated by TCRdb to about 2021). Instrument used: Illumina HiSeq 3000. Two rounds of multiplex PCR on genomic DNA were used to amplify the TCR beta CDR3 region. The first PCR round used primers specific to each TRBV and TRBJ gene, with sequences filed in Chinese patent CN105087789A. TCRdb cleaned the public reads at Q25 with fastp, built clones with MiXCR and kept in-frame beta chains. A single entry per CDR3 protein holds the most common genes and DNA from its merged rows. In all, the sample holds about 16,000 distinct CDR3 sequences, and less than 45% of those were seen once. The biggest ten clones account for about two fifths of the sample. Material: PBMCs, obtained before or after stereotactic body radiation therapy (not recorded which). These TCRs come from a donor aged 50 or older with non-small cell lung cancer.

Many counts were recorded for this clonotype. V is TRBV6-1 and J is TRBJ2-7; no definite D call. Per germline, CDR1 MNHNS and CDR2 SASEGT. The CDR3 loop spans 12 amino acids. The V and J ends lost 3 bases and 6 bases respectively, with 9 bases between them. In DNA form, the CDR3 reads TGTGCCAGCAGTGAGAATAACCCCGAGCAGTACTTC. Translating gives CASSENNPEQYF.

The chain combines TRBV19 with TRBJ2-2; weak D call: TRBD1 (6 bases). V was clipped by 1 base and J by 0 bases, with 9 bases between them. The CDR3 contains 16 residues. Germline CDR1 LNHDA, CDR2 SQIVND (reference sequence). The DNA of the CDR3 is TGTGCCAGTAGTATAGGGGCAGGGGCGAACACCGGGGAGCTGTTTTTT. Its protein is CASSIGAGANTGELFF. The whole variable domain, filled in from reference TRBV19 and TRBJ2-2, reads DGGITQSPKYLFRKEGQNVTLSCEQNLNHDAMYWYRQDPGQGLRLIYYSQIVNDFQKGDIAEGYSVSREKKESFPLTVTSAQKNPTAFYLCASSIGAGANTGELFFGEGSRLTVL.

A word on this clonotype: Germline is not matched at one junction end, which may reflect a read error. The chain carries TRBV15 and TRBJ1-1; D is possibly TRBD1 (5 bases). This CDR3 spans 15 amino acids. From germline, CDR1 is LNHNV and CDR2 YYDKDF (reference sequence). The DNA of the CDR3 is TGTGTCACCAGCAGGAGTCAGGGATCAGTGGCTCAATCTTTCTTT. Amino acids: CVTSRSQGSVAQSFF.

This clonotype has a count of ten or more. The chain links TRBV19 to TRBJ2-1; 10 nucleotides match TRBD2. CDR1 is LNHDA, CDR2 SQIVND, per germline (reference sequence). After removal of 5 bases from V and 10 bases from J, the junction contained 11 bases not matched to a gene. The CDR3 is 15 residues long. Written as DNA, the CDR3 is TGTGCCAGTAGTCCTAAAAGCGGGGGGGCCGAAGAGCAGTTCTTC. This codes for CASSPKSGGAEEQFF.

This clonotype has at least ten counts. CDR3 bases: TGCGCCAGCAGCTTGGCCCAGGGAGGGTACATAGATGAGCAGTTCTTC. Its translation is CASSLAQGGYIDEQFF. This chain connects TRBV5-1 to TRBJ2-1; 7 bases map to TRBD2. CDR1 is SGHRS and CDR2 is YFSETQ in the germline V gene. The CDR3 is 16 residues long. V was pared by 0 bases and J by 8 bases, with 11 bases of the junction left unmatched. The full variable domain, completed using reference TRBV5-1 and TRBJ2-1, is KAGVTQTPRYLIKTRGQQVTLSCSPISGHRSVSWYQQTPGQGLQFLFEYFSETQRNKGNFPGRFSGRQFSNSRSEMNVSTLELGDSALYLCASSLAQGGYIDEQFFGPGTRLTVL.

This clonotype is medium-sized (0.01 to 0.1%). V usage is TRBV12-3 or TRBV12-4 and J usage is TRBJ2-7; D perhaps matches TRBD1 (6 bases). This CDR3 comprises 14 residues. V lost 4 bases and J 0 bases, leaving 10 bases between the germline ends. The DNA of the CDR3 is TGTGCCAGCAGTTCACAGGGTGACTCCTACGAGCAGTACTTC. It encodes CASSSQGDSYEQYF.

This clonotype was counted at least ten times. CDR3 sequence reads: CASRTGSTNEKLFF. CDR3 sequence (DNA): TGTGCCAGCCGGACAGGATCAACTAATGAAAAACTGTTTTTT. The V and J genes are TRBV2 and TRBJ1-4, with TRBD1 identical over 7 bases. Trimming took 8 bases from V and 0 from J; bases not matched to a gene: 3. This CDR3 has 14 residues. The V gene's germline CDR1 is SNHLY and CDR2 FYNNEI. The whole variable domain, filled in from reference TRBV2 and TRBJ1-4, reads EPEVTQTPSHQVTQMGQEVILRCVPISNHLYFYWYRQILGQKVEFLVSFYNNEISEKSEIFDDQFSVERPDGSNFTLKIRSTKLEDSAMYFCASRTGSTNEKLFFGSGTQLSVL.

This clonotype was recorded many times. The V call is TRBV28, the J call TRBJ1-3; D is possibly TRBD1 (5 bases). The CDR3 consists of 15 residues. Trimming removed 0 bases from V and 2 bases from J, with 8 bases in between. CDR1 is MDHEN and CDR2 is SYDVKM in the germline V gene. The CDR3 is CASSLWTATGNTIYF. The CDR3 bases are TGTGCCAGCAGTTTATGGACAGCCACTGGAAACACCATATATTTT.

In its sample, this clonotype was seen many times. This chain joins TRBV29-1 and TRBJ2-7; no clear D gene. V was clipped by 5 bases and J by 0 bases, with 8 bases between them. Germline CDR1 and CDR2: SQVTM and ANQGSEA. The CDR3 consists of 12 residues. CDR3 coding DNA: TGCAGCGTTACGGTGAGCTCCTACGAGCAGTACTTC. Translated, it gives CSVTVSSYEQYF.

This clonotype has ten or more counts. The CDR3, as DNA: TGTGCCAGCAGCTTGGGGCACAGGATAGGAAACACCATATATTTT. It specifies CASSLGHRIGNTIYF. The chain is built from TRBV5-5 and TRBJ1-3, with TRBD1 as a possible D gene (5 bases). Trimming took off 0 bases at V and 4 bases at J, with 11 bases between the two ends. The germline CDR1 and CDR2 sequences are SGHKS and YYEKEE (reference sequence). The CDR3 runs 15 residues.

This clonotype was seen repeatedly, ten times or more. J is TRBJ2-7 and V is TRBV7-2; D call uncertain. The CDR3 is made up of 12 amino acids. V was clipped by 3 bases and J by 7 bases, with 10 bases between them. CDR1 and CDR2 (germline): SGHTA, FQGNSA. CDR3 loop: CASSFSSREQYF. The CDR3 nucleotides read TGTGCCAGCAGCTTTAGCAGTCGGGAGCAGTACTTC.

This clonotype was observed many times. V and J are TRBV7-9 and TRBJ1-5, with 7 bases that match TRBD1. Per the germline V gene, CDR1 is SEHNR and CDR2 is FQNEAQ (reference sequence). The CDR3 contains 15 residues. Germline trimming cut 5 bases from V and 5 bases from J; bases unmatched to any gene: 9. CDR3: CASSPTGTADQPQHF. DNA for the CDR3: TGTGCCAGCAGCCCCACCGGGACAGCTGATCAGCCCCAGCATTTT.

The J gene is TRBJ2-5, the V gene TRBV4-3; D unresolved. V was pared by 0 bases and J by 2 bases, with 10 bases between. CDR1 and CDR2 (germline): LGHNA, YSLEER. The CDR3 has 15 amino acids. CDR3: CASSQDRAAQETQYF. The CDR3 nucleotides are TGCGCCAGCAGCCAAGATCGGGCAGCTCAAGAGACCCAGTACTTC.

This clonotype is categorized as medium-sized. V gene TRBV19 combines with J gene TRBJ2-5; unclear D gene. The ends were cut back, 5 bases at V and 7 bases at J, with 14 bases in the middle. Germline lookup yields CDR1 LNHDA and CDR2 SQIVND (reference sequence). This CDR3 comprises 13 residues. The CDR3 sequence is CASSGRPQLTQYF. The CDR3 DNA reads TGTGCCAGTAGTGGGCGGCCGCAGCTGACCCAGTACTTC.

V gene TRBV15 combines with J gene TRBJ2-2; D gene unclear. The germline V gene encodes CDR1 LNHNV and CDR2 YYDKDF (reference sequence). The CDR3 totals 13 residues. V was shortened by 0 bases and J by 3 bases, with 2 bases between the two germline ends. The CDR3 bases are TGTGCCACCAGCAGAGATTACACCGGGGAGCTGTTTTTT. Its translation is CATSRDYTGELFF.

The rearrangement links TRBV7-9 to TRBJ1-5; 7 nucleotides line up with TRBD1. Germline CDR1 reads SEHNR; CDR2 reads FQNEAQ (reference sequence). The CDR3 covers 13 residues. V was clipped by 6 bases and J by 5 bases; unmatched bases: 4. As DNA, the CDR3 is TGTGCCAGCAGTGACAGGGTTGATCAGCCCCAGCATTTT. Its translation is CASSDRVDQPQHF.

By share, this clonotype ranks as medium-sized. This chain links TRBV6-1 with TRBJ2-2, with a possible D match to TRBD2 (6 bases). This CDR3 has 15 residues. Per germline, CDR1 MNHNS and CDR2 SASEGT. The germline V and J ends were trimmed by 0 bases and 4 bases, with 9 bases remaining between them. The CDR3 loop reads CASSEAAGLTGELFF. In nucleotides, the CDR3 is TGTGCCAGCAGTGAAGCGGCGGGGCTCACCGGGGAGCTGTTTTTT.

The table lists this clonotype with many counts. A clone one base away is much larger, so this may be a read error. The conserved phenylalanine or tryptophan is not found at the CDR3 terminus, so this likely reflects a read error. This CDR3 reads CASSLDWGRGNGYTS. The CDR3 DNA follows: TGTGCCAGCAGCTTAGATTGGGGCAGGGGCAATGGCTACACCTCC. The chain links TRBV7-8 to TRBJ1-2, with D perhaps TRBD1 (6 bases). Germline V gene lookup returns CDR1 SGHVS and CDR2 FQNEAQ. V dropped 1 base and J dropped 6 bases, with 15 bases sitting between them. CDR3 length equals 15 residues.

This clonotype was seen ten or more times. The rearrangement joins TRBV19 to TRBJ2-5, with TRBD2 matching over 13 bases. V trimming: 5 bases; J trimming: 6 bases; junction bases outside the gene matches: 6. Germline values: CDR1 LNHDA, CDR2 SQIVND (reference sequence). The CDR3 sequence is 15 residues long. CDR3 sequence: CASSLLAGGPKTQYF. The CDR3 nucleotides are TGTGCCAGTAGTTTACTAGCGGGGGGGCCAAAGACCCAGTACTTC.

This clonotype was seen ten or more times. The chain is built from TRBV20-1 and TRBJ1-5; a weak D match, TRBD1 (6 bases). Per the germline V gene, CDR1 is DFQATT and CDR2 is SNEGSKA (reference sequence). The length of the CDR3 is 14 residues. Trimming cost V 0 bases and J 6 bases, with 12 bases left between them. CDR3 amino acids: CSARDARGGQPQHF. CDR3 in DNA: TGCAGTGCTAGAGATGCAAGGGGGGGTCAGCCCCAGCATTTT.

This clonotype was picked up a small number of times. This chain connects TRBV20-1 to TRBJ2-3; 12 nucleotides line up with TRBD2. The trim removed 5 bases at V and 4 bases at J, leaving 7 bases unmatched. The CDR3 runs to 15 residues. The germline CDR1 and CDR2 sequences are DFQATT and SNEGSKA (reference sequence). This chain's CDR3 is CSARRLAGVADTQYF. DNA for the CDR3: TGCAGTGCTCGTCGACTAGCGGGAGTGGCAGATACGCAGTATTTT.

This clonotype is termed medium-sized. The J gene is TRBJ1-1, the V gene TRBV27; D remains ambiguous. The length of the CDR3 is 13 residues. CDR1 and CDR2 (germline): MNHEY, SMNVEV (reference sequence). V was shortened by 2 bases and J by 1 base, with 5 bases between the two germline ends. In DNA, the CDR3 is TGTGCCAGCAGTTTAAGTCGGAACACTGAAGCTTTCTTT. It specifies CASSLSRNTEAFF.

Remarks on this clonotype: A junction end diverges from the germline sequence, so it may reflect a read error. The chain recombines TRBV5-1 with TRBJ2-1; tentatively, D is TRBD2 (5 bases). Germline values: CDR1 SGHRS, CDR2 YFSETQ. This CDR3 region has 14 residues. This CDR3 reads CASSLALASNEQFF. The DNA of the CDR3 is TGTGCCAGCAGCTTAGCCCTAGCAAGCAATGAGCAGTTCTTC.

This clonotype appeared many times. The V call is TRBV28, the J call TRBJ1-2; 7 nucleotides align to TRBD1. Germline CDR1 MDHEN, CDR2 SYDVKM. This CDR3 has 17 amino acids. Trimming at V came to 6 bases and at J to 3 bases, leaving 16 bases not matched to a gene. The CDR3 region has the DNA TGTGCCAGCAGAGGGGGCCAGGGGAGGAATGTATACTATGGCTACACCTTC. Encoded protein: CASRGGQGRNVYYGYTF.

This clonotype has a handful of counts. The V and J genes are TRBV19 and TRBJ2-7, with D perhaps matching TRBD2 (6 bases). The ends were cut back, 1 base at V and 2 bases at J, with 12 bases in the middle. Germline V gene data show CDR1 as LNHDA and CDR2 as SQIVND (reference sequence). The CDR3 is made up of 15 amino acids. The DNA for the CDR3 is TGTGCCAGTAGTATAGTGGCTAGCGAGACCTACGAGCAGTACTTC. Protein: CASSIVASETYEQYF.

In its sample, this clonotype was seen many times. This chain links TRBV29-1 with TRBJ2-3; 11 bases fit TRBD2. J lost 4 bases, V lost 7 bases, and 7 bases had no gene match. This CDR3 has 14 amino acids. Germline CDR1 reads SQVTM; CDR2 reads ANQGSEA. CDR3 in amino acids: CSANSGGAPDTQYF. The CDR3 nucleotides are TGCAGCGCCAATAGCGGGGGGGCCCCAGATACGCAGTATTTT.

This clonotype was seen a single time. The chain is built from TRBV2 and TRBJ2-5; D possibly corresponds to TRBD2 (5 bases). Germline V gives CDR1 SNHLY, CDR2 FYNNEI. The CDR3 has 15 amino acids. V lost 7 bases and J lost 0, with 15 bases in between. The CDR3 reads CASKGDTGYQETQYF. The CDR3 DNA sequence: TGTGCCAGCAAGGGAGACACCGGGTACCAAGAGACCCAGTACTTC.

This clonotype was counted many times. The chain uses TRBV20-1 and TRBJ2-7, with 9 positions matching TRBD2. The CDR3 has 13 amino acids. Per germline, CDR1 DFQATT and CDR2 SNEGSKA (reference sequence). Germline trimming cut 4 bases from V and 6 bases from J; bases unmatched to any gene: 7. The CDR3: CSATVAGVREQYF. CDR3 DNA sequence: TGCAGTGCTACTGTAGCGGGGGTTCGCGAGCAGTACTTC.